The rows below give T cell receptor beta chains drawn from one sample of a study of T cell changes during pregnancy in multiple sclerosis. This table comes from immunoSEQ multiplex PCR, and its TCRdb copy is limited to in-frame clones, with some not included. The data contain around 56,000 clones, approximately 90% of them singletons. Sample: peripheral blood, taken after pregnancy. All receptors derive from a female donor with multiple sclerosis, enrolled in a pregnancy study. Each CDR3 is given with its conserved first and last residue. D genes are given only for firm matches. Clone size is not always given. Where it is, it says once, few, many or a class for expanded clones.

D: TRBD2
J: TRBJ2-2
size: NA
V: TRBV2
CDR3: CASTREWGGVVGELFF
DNA: TGTGCCAGCACCCGAGAATGGGGGGGGGTGGTCGGGGAGCTGTTTTTT

D: TRBD2
J: TRBJ2-3
size: NA
V: TRBV19
CDR3: CASSPFSGADTQYF
DNA: TGTGCCAGTAGCCCCTTTAGCGGGGCCGATACGCAGTATTTT

D: NA
J: TRBJ2-7
size: NA
V: TRBV28
CDR3: CASSLYNPRSEQYF
DNA: TGTGCCAGCAGTTTATATAATCCAAGGAGCGAGCAGTACTTC

D: NA
J: TRBJ1-4
size: NA
V: TRBV5-6
CDR3: CASTQGLGEKLFF
DNA: TGTGCCAGCACCCAGGGCCTTGGGGAAAAACTGTTTTTT

D: TRBD2
J: TRBJ2-5
size: NA
V: TRBV5-1
CDR3: CASTAGGKEETQYF
DNA: TGCGCCAGCACGGCGGGGGGAAAGGAAGAGACCCAGTACTTC

D: NA
J: TRBJ2-7
size: NA
V: TRBV5-4
CDR3: CASSSATKRTADEQYF
DNA: TGTGCCAGCAGCTCCGCGACCAAAAGGACAGCCGACGAGCAGTACTTC

D: NA
J: TRBJ2-7
size: NA
V: TRBV2
CDR3: CASSEQGIAYEQYF
DNA: TGTGCCAGCAGTGAACAGGGGATCGCCTACGAGCAGTACTTC

D: TRBD2
J: TRBJ2-7
size: NA
V: TRBV13
CDR3: CASSGPERGGYEQYF
DNA: TGTGCCAGCAGCGGACCGGAGCGGGGGGGCTACGAGCAGTACTTC

D: NA
J: TRBJ1-5
size: NA
V: TRBV7-2
CDR3: CASSLVGGNQPQHF
DNA: TGTGCCAGCAGCTTAGTAGGGGGCAATCAGCCCCAGCATTTT

D: NA
J: TRBJ1-5
size: NA
V: TRBV5-1
CDR3: CASSETGNNQPQHF
DNA: TGCGCCAGCAGCGAAACAGGGAACAATCAGCCCCAGCATTTT

D: NA
J: TRBJ2-7
size: NA
V: TRBV5-6
CDR3: CASSWGREQYF
DNA: TGTGCCAGCAGCTGGGGGAGGGAGCAGTACTTC

D: TRBD1
J: TRBJ2-5
size: NA
V: TRBV6-1
CDR3: CASLYRGYQETQYF
DNA: TGTGCCAGCTTGTACAGGGGGTACCAAGAGACCCAGTACTTC

D: TRBD1
J: TRBJ1-3
size: NA
V: TRBV18
CDR3: CASSPFGTGIPYSGNTIYF
DNA: TGTGCCAGCTCACCGTTCGGGACAGGGATCCCTTACTCTGGAAACACCATATATTTT

D: TRBD1
J: TRBJ2-5
size: NA
V: TRBV28
CDR3: CASSTSGGAGTQYF
DNA: TGTGCCAGCAGTACCTCAGGGGGCGCGGGGACCCAGTACTTC

D: NA
J: TRBJ1-3
size: few
V: TRBV7-3
CDR3: CASSLIAGNTIYF
DNA: TGTGCCAGCAGCTTAATCGCTGGAAACACCATATATTTT

D: NA
J: TRBJ2-3
size: NA
V: TRBV5-6
CDR3: CASSLGRADTQYF
DNA: TGTGCCAGCAGCTTGGGCAGGGCAGATACGCAGTATTTT

D: NA
J: TRBJ2-3
size: NA
V: TRBV5-1
CDR3: CASSSLLTPGDTQYF
DNA: TGCGCCAGCAGTTCCCTATTAACCCCGGGGGATACGCAGTATTTT

D: NA
J: TRBJ2-1
size: NA
V: TRBV4-1
CDR3: CASSRAGTRRGNEQFF
DNA: TGCGCCAGCAGCCGCGCCGGGACTCGGCGGGGCAATGAGCAGTTCTTC

D: TRBD1
J: TRBJ2-7
size: NA
V: TRBV7-2
CDR3: CASSRGQGYEQYF
DNA: TGTGCCAGCAGCCGGGGACAGGGCTACGAGCAGTACTTC

D: NA
J: TRBJ1-1
size: NA
V: TRBV7-3
CDR3: CASSLQSGGETEAFF
DNA: TGTGCCAGCAGCTTACAATCCGGAGGAGAGACTGAAGCTTTCTTT

D: NA
J: TRBJ1-2
size: once
V: TRBV7-6
CDR3: CASSLGAGVLDYGYTF
DNA: TGTGCCAGCAGCTTAGGGGCAGGCGTATTGGACTATGGCTACACCTTC

D: NA
J: TRBJ2-7
size: NA
V: TRBV7-9
CDR3: CASSWGGGRANYEQYF
DNA: TGTGCCAGCAGTTGGGGTGGGGGCAGGGCGAACTACGAGCAGTACTTC

D: NA
J: TRBJ2-1
size: NA
V: TRBV11-3
CDR3: CASSFRDSQNNEQFF
DNA: TGTGCCAGCAGTTTCCGGGACTCTCAAAACAATGAGCAGTTCTTC

D: TRBD2
J: TRBJ2-3
size: NA
V: TRBV6-1
CDR3: CASSELAVGDTQYF
DNA: TGTGCCAGCAGTGAACTAGCGGTAGGAGATACGCAGTATTTT

D: NA
J: TRBJ1-2
size: NA
V: TRBV29-1
CDR3: CSVVLTDKTSYGYTF
DNA: TGCAGCGTTGTTCTGACAGACAAAACCAGTTATGGCTACACCTTC

D: NA
J: TRBJ1-6
size: NA
V: TRBV11-3
CDR3: CASSLPGGLLHF
DNA: TGTGCCAGCAGCTTACCGGGGGGCCTCCTCCACTTT

D: NA
J: TRBJ2-5
size: NA
V: TRBV27
CDR3: CASSFRETQYF
DNA: TGTGCCAGCAGTTTTCGGGAGACCCAGTACTTC

D: TRBD1
J: TRBJ2-1
size: NA
V: TRBV5-1
CDR3: CASSVGTGAGNEQFF
DNA: TGCGCCAGCAGCGTGGGGACAGGGGCGGGCAATGAGCAGTTCTTC

D: NA
J: TRBJ2-3
size: NA
V: TRBV28
CDR3: CASSPADTGGADTQYF
DNA: TGTGCCAGCAGTCCCGCGGACACCGGTGGGGCAGATACGCAGTATTTT

D: NA
J: TRBJ2-7
size: NA
V: TRBV9
CDR3: CASSGRDGYEQYF
DNA: TGTGCCAGCAGCGGCCGGGATGGGTACGAGCAGTACTTC

D: TRBD1
J: TRBJ2-3
size: NA
V: TRBV5-1
CDR3: CASKRTGGVDTQYF
DNA: TGCGCCAGCAAGAGGACAGGGGGCGTAGATACGCAGTATTTT

D: TRBD1
J: TRBJ1-4
size: few
V: TRBV6-5
CDR3: CASSGGTNEKLFF
DNA: TGTGCCAGCTCAGGGGGCACTAATGAAAAACTGTTTTTT

D: NA
J: TRBJ2-7
size: NA
V: TRBV5-1
CDR3: CASSSGQSSYEQYF
DNA: TGCGCCAGCAGCTCTGGACAGAGCTCCTACGAGCAGTACTTC

D: NA
J: TRBJ2-7
size: NA
V: TRBV7-7
CDR3: CASSLSPAIPYEQYF
DNA: TGTGCTAGCAGCTTAAGCCCCGCTATCCCCTACGAGCAGTACTTC

D: TRBD1
J: TRBJ1-2
size: NA
V: TRBV6-6
CDR3: CASNEPGQGGISGYTF
DNA: TGTGCCAGCAACGAACCCGGACAGGGAGGGATCTCTGGCTACACCTTC

D: TRBD1
J: TRBJ2-7
size: NA
V: TRBV5-1
CDR3: CASSPTGTGLGAWYF
DNA: TGCGCCAGCAGCCCTACCGGGACAGGCCTCGGAGCATGGTACTTC

D: NA
J: TRBJ1-2
size: NA
V: TRBV30
CDR3: CASAGVGYGYTF
DNA: TGTGCCTCGGCGGGTGTTGGCTATGGCTACACCTTC

D: NA
J: TRBJ1-3
size: NA
V: TRBV5-5
CDR3: CASTPRGGSGNTIYF
DNA: TGTGCCAGCACCCCGAGAGGGGGCTCTGGAAACACCATATATTTT

D: TRBD2
J: TRBJ2-5
size: NA
V: TRBV2
CDR3: CASNPGLATTQYF
DNA: TGTGCCAGCAACCCGGGACTAGCGACGACCCAGTACTTC

D: TRBD1
J: TRBJ2-1
size: NA
V: TRBV14
CDR3: CASSTNRGNEQFF
DNA: TGTGCCAGCAGCACAAACAGGGGTAATGAGCAGTTCTTC

D: NA
J: TRBJ2-1
size: NA
V: TRBV9
CDR3: CASSVEGLDPNEQFF
DNA: TGTGCCAGCAGCGTAGAGGGGTTAGACCCGAATGAGCAGTTCTTC

D: NA
J: TRBJ1-4
size: NA
V: TRBV15
CDR3: CATSRAAGSTNEKLFF
DNA: TGTGCCACCAGCAGGGCCGCCGGGTCAACTAATGAAAAACTGTTTTTT

D: TRBD1
J: TRBJ2-5
size: NA
V: TRBV10-2
CDR3: CASRSGQEETQYF
DNA: TGCGCCAGCAGGAGCGGACAGGAGGAGACCCAGTACTTC

D: TRBD1
J: TRBJ1-6
size: NA
V: TRBV19
CDR3: CASSSYPQDRGRDNSPLHF
DNA: TGTGCCAGTAGTTCCTATCCCCAGGACAGGGGGCGAGATAATTCACCCCTCCACTTT

D: TRBD2
J: TRBJ2-3
size: NA
V: TRBV30
CDR3: CAWTRGVAGTSTDTQYF
DNA: TGTGCCTGGACTCGAGGGGTAGCGGGGACTAGCACAGATACGCAGTATTTT

D: TRBD2
J: TRBJ2-3
size: once
V: TRBV7-3
CDR3: CASSFLGGGVMTDTQYF
DNA: TGTGCCAGCAGCTTTTTGGGCGGGGGGGTTATGACAGATACGCAGTATTTT

D: NA
J: TRBJ2-7
size: NA
V: TRBV6-5
CDR3: CASSYQSSDDEQYF
DNA: TGTGCCAGCAGTTATCAATCTAGCGATGACGAGCAGTACTTC

D: NA
J: TRBJ2-3
size: NA
V: TRBV25-1
CDR3: CASSGTLEVDTQYF
DNA: TGTGCCAGCAGTGGGACCCTGGAGGTCGATACGCAGTATTTT

D: NA
J: TRBJ2-7
size: NA
V: TRBV9
CDR3: CASSENPDRFSYEQYF
DNA: TGTGCCAGCAGCGAAAACCCCGACAGGTTCTCCTACGAGCAGTACTTC

D: NA
J: TRBJ1-3
size: few
V: TRBV5-1
CDR3: CASSSNRDGNTIYF
DNA: TGCGCCAGCAGCTCCAACAGGGATGGAAACACCATATATTTT

D: NA
J: TRBJ1-6
size: few
V: TRBV27
CDR3: CASSYGTWSPLHF
DNA: TGTGCCAGCAGTTATGGGACATGGTCCCCCCTCCACTTT

D: NA
J: TRBJ1-5
size: NA
V: TRBV4-1
CDR3: CASSFGTTENQPQHF
DNA: TGCGCCAGCAGCTTCGGGACAACCGAGAATCAGCCCCAGCATTTT

D: NA
J: TRBJ2-3
size: NA
V: TRBV5-4
CDR3: CASSLRSGVGDTQYF
DNA: TGTGCCAGCAGCTTGAGGTCAGGGGTGGGGGATACGCAGTATTTT

D: TRBD1
J: TRBJ1-2
size: NA
V: TRBV5-1
CDR3: CASSSRDRIYGYTF
DNA: TGCGCCAGCAGCTCCCGGGACAGAATCTATGGCTACACCTTC

D: TRBD1
J: TRBJ1-2
size: NA
V: TRBV2
CDR3: CASSDPGQAKGYTF
DNA: TGTGCCAGCAGTGATCCCGGACAGGCCAAGGGCTACACCTTC